The 7 T cell receptor beta chains presented below share a single source sample, sequenced in a study of control samples from healthy donors and cancer patients. TCRdb's table, derived via immunoSEQ multiplex PCR, lists solely in-frame clones and lacks some. The sample yields about 140,000 clones, 90% to 95% seen once. Source material: blood. These receptors were obtained from a man aged 35-49 years in good health.

The chain couples TRBV6-6 to TRBJ2-7, with no clear D. Trimming took 5 bases from V and 4 from J, leaving 6 bases between them. This CDR3 comprises 11 residues. Per germline, CDR1 MNHNY and CDR2 SVGAGI (reference sequence). The DNA for the CDR3 is TGTGCCAGCAGTAGCAAGTACGAGCAGTACTTC. Translating gives CASSSKYEQYF.

V usage is TRBV5-8 and J usage is TRBJ1-4; D gene unclear. V was cut by 2 bases and J by 0 bases, with 11 bases left in between. The CDR3 length is 16 residues. Germline values: CDR1 SGHTS, CDR2 YDEGEE. The CDR3: CASSFYLGSTNEKLFF. The CDR3 region has the DNA TGTGCCAGCAGCTTTTACTTAGGGTCAACTAATGAAAAACTGTTTTTT.

The chain has TRBV11-2 and TRBJ2-7; D gene unclear. The CDR3 consists of 13 residues. Trimming pared 2 bases from V and 1 base from J, leaving 6 bases between. Germline V gene sequence: CDR1 SGHAT, CDR2 FQNNGV. CDR3 in DNA: TGTGCCAGCAGCTTACCAGCTTCCTACGAGCAGTACTTC. Encoded protein: CASSLPASYEQYF. Supplemented by reference TRBV11-2 and TRBJ2-7, the full variable domain reads EAGVAQSPRYKIIEKRQSVAFWCNPISGHATLYWYQQILGQGPKLLIQFQNNGVVDDSQLPKDRFSAERLKGVDSTLKIQPAKLEDSAVYLCASSLPASYEQYFGPGTRLTVT.

The V call is TRBV7-9, the J call TRBJ2-1, with 11 bases matching TRBD1. J was trimmed by 5 bases and V by 5 bases; bases with no gene match: 8. This CDR3 is 16 amino acids long. Germline CDR1 reads SEHNR; CDR2 reads FQNEAQ (reference sequence). The CDR3 loop reads CASSGSDRGQDNEQFF. The CDR3 DNA reads TGTGCCAGCAGCGGATCGGACAGGGGGCAAGACAATGAGCAGTTCTTC.

The table lists this clone with a count of one. This sequence joins TRBV19 and TRBJ2-2; 8 bases map to TRBD2. CDR1 LNHDA and CDR2 SQIVND come from the germline V gene (reference sequence). The junction had 4 bases not matched to a gene; V was cut back by 5 bases and J by 5 bases. This CDR3 region has 14 residues. CDR3 residues: CASSPGGGTGELFF. The CDR3 region has the DNA TGTGCCAGTAGTCCGGGCGGGGGGACCGGGGAGCTGTTTTTT.

The chain couples TRBV28 to TRBJ1-1; 7 bases fit TRBD1. The CDR3 spans 16 residues. CDR1 is MDHEN and CDR2 is SYDVKM in the germline V gene. V was pared by 3 bases and J by 1 base, with 8 bases of the junction left unmatched. The CDR3 coding sequence is TGTGCCAGCAGTTTCCTCCCCACAGGGGCGAACACTGAAGCTTTCTTT. It codes for CASSFLPTGANTEAFF.

The rearrangement joins TRBV29-1 to TRBJ2-7, with TRBD2 as a possible D gene (6 bases). The V end lost 1 base, the J end lost 2 bases, and 24 bases lay between the germline ends. This CDR3 contains 18 residues. Looked up from germline, CDR1 is SQVTM and CDR2 is ANQGSEA. CDR3 sequence reads: CSVEGGGGPSGGTYEQYF. CDR3 bases: TGCAGCGTTGAAGGGGGTGGAGGGCCCTCAGGCGGGACCTACGAGCAGTACTTC.